This T cell receptor (beta chain) was found in a study of blood T cell repertoires in COVID-19. Turning to the study itself: T cells, B-cell-depleted T cells, or PBMCs provided the cDNA or gDNA that served as material.

The protocol was immunoSEQ multiplex PCR, while the TCRdb copy is restricted to in-frame clones and leaves out a portion. Of under 150,000 clones detected, around four fifths appear once; the ten largest clones hold around 6.2%. In germline, CDR1 is MNHEY, CDR2 SVGEGT. V lost 3 bases, J lost 10 bases, and 10 bases lay in between. The length of the CDR3 is 12 residues. Donors of Cohort 3 who recovered were those that had two negative PCRs, clearance, or symptom resolution. The clonotype originates from a woman aged 40 to 50 who had recovered from COVID-19. The rearrangement joins TRBV6-2 or TRBV6-3 to TRBJ2-1; D gene ambiguous. Sequencing used PBMCs or T cells enriched from blood (not recorded which). CDR3 region: CASSYALSEQFF. The CDR3 DNA sequence: TGTGCCAGCAGTTATGCCCTAAGCGAGCAGTTCTTC.